The T cell receptor (beta chain) under discussion was sequenced for a study of shared clonotypes between healthy human individuals. Regarding the study as a whole: The naive CD4 repertoires of a few donors were compared, and roughly 5.1% of clonotypes were shared.

This clone came up many times. Its specificity is unknown. This CDR3 is 14 amino acids long. Germline loops: CDR1 SGHTS, CDR2 YDEGEE. V shed 4 bases, J shed 8 bases, and the junction held 8 bases outside the gene matches. The data were produced by immunoSEQ multiplex PCR, yet TCRdb's version contains in-frame clones alone and is incomplete. The sample includes approximately 340,000 clones, roughly 80% seen only once; the top ten take about 9.4%. Splitting of CD4+ cells produced CD45RA+ naive and CD45RA-negative memory subsets. Sequenced: memory CD4+ T cells sorted from blood. Subset here: CD45RA-negative fraction. This chain links TRBV5-8 with TRBJ2-4; 8 bases fit TRBD1. The origin of this receptor is a young man in good health. This chain's CDR3 is CASSLGQAWDIQYF. The CDR3 DNA reads as TGTGCCAGCAGCCTGGGACAGGCGTGGGACATTCAGTACTTC.